This note documents a single T cell receptor (beta chain) sequence. The antigen is unknown. Naive CD8 isolation took CD45RO-negative cells positively selected for CCR7 and excluded terminally differentiated effector memory CD45RA+ cells. Per the germline V gene, CDR1 is SGHAT and CDR2 is FQNNGV. This CDR3 has 15 residues. V dropped 5 bases and J dropped 6 bases, with 16 bases sitting between them. The sample is drawn from a study of shared clonotypes between healthy human individuals. Genomic DNA of every subset was divided equally among multiple immunoSEQ plates. Clones were read by immunoSEQ multiplex PCR, and TCRdb kept only the in-frame ones, dropping some. The data hold around 600,000 clones, with roughly 98% observed a single time. Study-level results: Sampling involved blood alone; tissue repertoires likely differ.

Source material: naive CD8+ T cells sorted from blood. The clonotype originates from a man aged 30 to 45 in good health. The chain uses TRBV11-2 and TRBJ2-2; the D is unclear. The CDR3 DNA is TGTGCCAGCAGCCCTTACCCAGACAAGCCCGGGGAGCTGTTTTTT. Its protein is CASSPYPDKPGELFF.